The text below deals with one TCR beta chain. In this sample, this clonotype turned up a few times. Its recognized antigen is unknown. Nothing much larger sits one base from this clone, and base qualities are not available. This entry belongs to a study of post-analysis software for immune sequencing data (dated by TCRdb to about 2015). Concerning the study at large: The recorded disease courses included relapsing-remitting, secondary progressive and progressive-relapsing multiple sclerosis, and some patients had no subtype annotation. The patient repertoires were compared against about 10 previously published healthy control repertoires obtained from donors aged about 6 to 25 years. A subset of samples was prepared in parallel using single-end sample barcoding, then pooled and co-amplified after Illumina adapter ligation. The paper's findings and limits, for the study overall: Direct clustering with F measure revealed strong co-clustering of samples prepared in the same batch, which led to a batch-effect correction. The control group was slightly older than the multiple sclerosis patient group. Patients showed significantly higher frequencies than controls for about five TRBV segments, among them TRBV5-6, TRBV5-1 and TRBV20-1. Significantly lower normalized Chao1 diversity was found in multiple sclerosis patients than in controls, suggesting substantial peripheral T-cell clonal expansion.

TCR beta repertoires were profiled from peripheral blood of about a dozen young patients with multiple sclerosis to demonstrate the VDJtools post-analysis software. The multiple sclerosis patients were children and adolescents between roughly 6 and 17 years of age. The protocol used for the library was PCR. For sequencing, an Illumina HiSeq 2500 was employed. Unique molecular identifiers were incorporated into TCR beta cDNA libraries to reduce PCR and sequencing biases. Roughly 500,000 cDNA molecules were obtained for every 1 to 10 million input T cells, so each molecule roughly corresponded to one T cell. The patient libraries were prepared and sequenced with the same protocol used for the earlier healthy control dataset. Samples belonging to the same batch were prepared together, multiplexed and sequenced on a shared HiSeq lane. Per the source publication's procedure: MIGEC handled the raw barcoded reads, throwing out single-read molecular identifier groups before consensus assembly and CDR3 extraction. Clonotype tables were post-analysed with VDJtools, and diversity was normalized by down-sampling all datasets to the smallest sample size. Repertoire overlap clustering matched CDR3 amino acid but not nucleotide sequences to correct batch-related cross-sample contamination. TCRdb applied fastp at Q25 and MiXCR to the public reads, then kept only in-frame beta chains. Every distinct CDR3 protein forms one entry, paired with its most common genes and DNA. TCRdb assigned the V and J calls; the authors' analysis was not used. The sample table lists 650,000 to 900,000 distinct CDR3 sequences, roughly 46% of them with a count of one. The ten largest clones capture 4.9% of the sample.

The trim is 1 base for V and 4 bases for J, with a gap of 11 bases between the germline ends. According to the germline V gene (reference sequence), CDR1 reads DFQATT and CDR2 reads SNEGSKA. From cysteine to phenylalanine, the CDR3 is 13 amino acids long. Just CDR3 DNA is preserved here, 39 bases in frame from base 1. The source is a girl aged 10 to 17 with multiple sclerosis. The sequencing sample was made of blood. This chain is built from TRBV20-1 and TRBJ2-7; no D gene call is confident. The nucleotide sequence reads TGCAGTGCTAGAGTCCCGTTGGGTTACGAGCAGTACTTC. It encodes CSARVPLGYEQYF.